This T cell receptor (beta chain) was profiled in a study of blood T cell repertoires in COVID-19. The CDR3 loop spans 13 amino acids. CDR1 is MDHEN, CDR2 SYDVKM, per germline. V trimming: 4 bases; J trimming: 7 bases; junction bases outside the gene matches: 6. Sequencing was performed with immunoSEQ multiplex PCR; in TCRdb, only in-frame clones are kept and a portion is missing. Counted here are 250,000 to 300,000 clones, approximately 88% occurring once; the ten biggest clones make up more than 8.5%. This clone was seen once. Sequenced sample: peripheral blood. This receptor was identified in a woman between 65 and 79 years old with COVID-19, enrolled during active disease. The gene calls are TRBV28 and TRBJ1-1, with 7 bases identical to TRBD1. The CDR3 loop is CASSYRGWSEAFF. The DNA of the CDR3 is TGTGCCAGCAGTTACAGGGGCTGGAGTGAAGCTTTCTTT.